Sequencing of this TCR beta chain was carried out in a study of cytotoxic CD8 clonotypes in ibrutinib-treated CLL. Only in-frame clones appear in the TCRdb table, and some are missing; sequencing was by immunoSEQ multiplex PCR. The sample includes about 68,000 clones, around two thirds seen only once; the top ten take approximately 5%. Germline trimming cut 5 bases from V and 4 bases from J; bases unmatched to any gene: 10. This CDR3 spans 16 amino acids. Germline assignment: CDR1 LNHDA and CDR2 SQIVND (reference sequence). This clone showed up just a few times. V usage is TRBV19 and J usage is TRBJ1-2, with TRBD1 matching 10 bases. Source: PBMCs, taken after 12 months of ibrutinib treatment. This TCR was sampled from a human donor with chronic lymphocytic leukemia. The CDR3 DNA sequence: TGTGCCAGTAGTCGGGACAGGGGCCCTGGGGGCTATGGCTACACCTTC. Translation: CASSRDRGPGGYGYTF. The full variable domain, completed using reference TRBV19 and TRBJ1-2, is DGGITQSPKYLFRKEGQNVTLSCEQNLNHDAMYWYRQDPGQGLRLIYYSQIVNDFQKGDIAEGYSVSREKKESFPLTVTSAQKNPTAFYLCASSRDRGPGGYGYTFGSGTRLTVV.